One sample yielded the 31 T cell receptor beta chains listed below, sequenced in a study of identical twins. A single record per CDR3 protein comes from TCRdb applying MiXCR to the 5' RACE reads. The sample records roughly 1,500,000 distinct CDR3 sequences, around a third being singletons. The sample comprised cord blood. The receptors here all came from a newborn girl in good health.

V and J are TRBV28 and TRBJ2-1; 8 bases agree with TRBD2. V trimming: 3 bases; J trimming: 8 bases; junction bases outside the gene matches: 6. This CDR3 has 14 amino acids. In germline, CDR1 is MDHEN, CDR2 SYDVKM. CDR3 sequence: CASSLVAGGYEQFF. The DNA for the CDR3 is TGTGCCAGCAGTTTGGTCGCGGGAGGTTATGAGCAGTTCTTC.

V is TRBV11-2 and J is TRBJ1-5; TRBD1 agrees at 9 bases. CDR3 length: 15 amino acids. CDR1 and CDR2 from the germline V gene are SGHAT and FQNNGV. Unmatched junction bases numbered 6, after V lost 5 bases and J lost 4 bases. For the CDR3, the DNA is TGTGCCAGCAGCGGAGGGACAGGGAGTAATCAGCCCCAGCATTTT. It encodes CASSGGTGSNQPQHF.

In this sample, this clonotype turned up a few times. The rearrangement joins TRBV20-1 to TRBJ1-4, with D unclear. CDR1 and CDR2 from the germline V gene are DFQATT and SNEGSKA (reference sequence). Trimming pared 0 bases from V and 8 bases from J, leaving 7 bases between. This CDR3 contains 12 residues. CDR3 bases: TGCAGTGCTAGAGATGGGCGCGAAAAACTGTTTTTT. This encodes CSARDGREKLFF.

Notes on this clonotype: A much bigger clone sits one base away, suggesting this may be a read error. The chain joins TRBV29-1 to TRBJ2-3; D might be TRBD2 (6 bases). Trimming took 6 bases from V and 4 from J, leaving 20 bases between them. From germline, CDR1 is SQVTM and CDR2 ANQGSEA. This CDR3 is built from 15 residues. The CDR3 nucleotides are TGCAGCGTAACGCGACGGGGAGGTTCCGCAGATACGCAGTATTTT. As protein: CSVTRRGGSADTQYF.

The V and J genes are TRBV20-1 and TRBJ2-7; the match to TRBD1 covers 11 bases. The V gene end was trimmed by 2 bases and the J gene end by 2 bases; junction bases not matched to a gene: 5. Germline V lookup: CDR1 DFQATT, CDR2 SNEGSKA (reference sequence). There are 15 residues in the CDR3. CDR3 bases: TGCAGTGCTAGATCCGGACAGGGGGCTACCTACGAGCAGTACTTC. Protein: CSARSGQGATYEQYF.

The chain couples TRBV6-1 to TRBJ2-1, with 8 bases matching TRBD1. The CDR3 totals 15 residues. Germline CDR1 MNHNS, CDR2 SASEGT. After removal of 7 bases from V and 4 bases from J, the junction contained 9 bases not matched to a gene. CDR3 region: CASTLGQAHYNEQFF. CDR3 in DNA: TGTGCCAGCACCCTGGGACAGGCCCATTACAATGAGCAGTTCTTC.

The chain joins TRBV7-2 to TRBJ1-2; D uncertain. V lost 5 bases to trimming and J lost 4 bases, with 8 bases between them. Looked up from germline, CDR1 is SGHTA and CDR2 is FQGNSA. The CDR3 contains 12 residues. CDR3 sequence reads: CASSDATYGYTF. In DNA form, the CDR3 reads TGTGCCAGCAGCGACGCGACCTATGGCTACACCTTC.

This clonotype was found a few times. The chain recombines TRBV11-2 with TRBJ2-6, with D perhaps TRBD2 (5 bases). The CDR3 sequence is 17 residues long. Germline CDR1 is SGHAT and CDR2 is FQNNGV. The V gene lost 2 bases and the J gene lost 1 base, with 12 bases spanning the gap. The CDR3 here is CASSLWRVGSGANVLTF. The CDR3 nucleotides read TGTGCCAGCAGCTTATGGCGGGTCGGATCTGGGGCCAACGTCCTGACTTTC. Full variable domain (outside the CDR3, taken from reference TRBV11-2 and TRBJ2-6): EAGVAQSPRYKIIEKRQSVAFWCNPISGHATLYWYQQILGQGPKLLIQFQNNGVVDDSQLPKDRFSAERLKGVDSTLKIQPAKLEDSAVYLCASSLWRVGSGANVLTFGAGSRLTVL.

This clonotype was counted once. The chain is built from TRBV4-2 and TRBJ2-7; 8 nucleotides align to TRBD2. The CDR3 covers 15 residues. Per the germline V gene, CDR1 is LGHNA and CDR2 is YNFKEQ. The J segment lost 7 bases and the V segment lost 3 bases, leaving 11 bases of the junction unmatched. The DNA for the CDR3 is TGTGCCAGCAGCCAGAGAAGCGGGGGAAGGAATGAGCAGTACTTC. It encodes CASSQRSGGRNEQYF.

This clonotype was detected only a few times. This chain links TRBV19 with TRBJ2-7; perhaps TRBD1 as D (6 bases). CDR1 and CDR2 (germline): LNHDA, SQIVND (reference sequence). Trimming cost V 4 bases and J 2 bases, with 12 bases left between them. The CDR3 length is 14 residues. DNA for the CDR3: TGTGCCAGTAGTAGACCAGGACAGACCTACGAGCAGTACTTC. Amino acid sequence: CASSRPGQTYEQYF.

As DNA, the CDR3 is TGTGCCAGCAGCCCGGCAGCGGGCGGGTTCTACAATGAGCAGTACTTC. As protein: CASSPAAGGFYNEQYF. This chain connects TRBV4-2 to TRBJ2-5; possible D gene TRBD2, 6 bases. There are 16 residues in the CDR3. Trimming cost V 4 bases and J 11 bases, with 26 bases left between them. Germline CDR1 and CDR2: LGHNA and YNFKEQ.

The chain links TRBV20-1 to TRBJ2-3, with 11 bases aligning to TRBD1. CDR3 size: 17 residues. Germline V lookup: CDR1 DFQATT, CDR2 SNEGSKA (reference sequence). Unmatched junction bases numbered 10, after V lost 4 bases and J lost 1 base. DNA of the CDR3: TGCAGTGCTAACCGGACAGGGGGCGGTCCAGGCACAGATACGCAGTATTTT. Translation: CSANRTGGGPGTDTQYF.

The chain is built from TRBV13 and TRBJ1-1, with 8 bases lining up with TRBD1. Germline V gene sequence: CDR1 PRHDT, CDR2 FYEKMQ (reference sequence). The length of the CDR3 is 12 residues. Trimming took 8 bases from V and 3 from J; bases not matched to a gene: 2. As DNA, the CDR3 is TGTGCCAGCCACAGGGGGGACACTGAAGCTTTCTTT. Protein sequence: CASHRGDTEAFF.

In nucleotides, the CDR3 is TGCGCCAGCAGCTTGTGGTCCGGGAACACTGAAGCTTTCTTT. Protein: CASSLWSGNTEAFF. V is TRBV5-1 and J is TRBJ1-1; D not certain. Germline V CDR1 and CDR2: SGHRS, YFSETQ. V was clipped by 1 base and J by 1 base, with 8 bases between them. CDR3 length: 14 amino acids.

This clonotype was recorded a few times. One end of the junction varies from germline; a read error may be responsible. The V gene is TRBV5-1, the J gene TRBJ1-3; TRBD1 aligns across 7 bases. The CDR3 runs to 14 residues. Germline CDR1 reads SGHRS; CDR2 reads YFSETQ. The CDR3 coding sequence is TGTGCCAGCTCCTCCCGGGACAGCGGAAACACCATATATTTT. It specifies CASSSRDSGNTIYF.

This clonotype has a count of ten or more. The V and J genes are TRBV20-1 and TRBJ2-1; 15 bases agree with TRBD2. V lost 0 bases, J lost 4 bases, and 1 base stayed unmatched. CDR3 length: 16 amino acids. Looked up from germline, CDR1 is DFQATT and CDR2 is SNEGSKA (reference sequence). CDR3 in amino acids: CSARDGLAGGYNEQFF. The CDR3 bases are TGCAGTGCTAGAGATGGACTAGCGGGAGGGTACAATGAGCAGTTCTTC.

This clonotype was seen more than once but under ten times. The chain joins TRBV28 to TRBJ2-5; a possible D gene is TRBD1 (6 bases). Germline assignment: CDR1 MDHEN and CDR2 SYDVKM. V gave up 7 bases and J gave up 11 bases, with 17 bases separating them. The CDR3 loop spans 12 amino acids. CDR3 DNA: TGTGCCAGCACCTTGACAGGCAATGAGCAGTACTTC. Translated: CASTLTGNEQYF.

The chain joins TRBV3-1 to TRBJ2-1; 14 bases line up with TRBD2. The germline V gene encodes CDR1 LGHDT and CDR2 YNNKEL (reference sequence). Germline trimming cut 3 bases from V and 9 bases from J; bases unmatched to any gene: 4. The CDR3 covers 15 residues. CDR3 region: CASSHRLAGGLEQFF. CDR3 DNA sequence: TGTGCCAGCAGCCATCGACTAGCGGGGGGGCTTGAGCAGTTCTTC.

This chain connects TRBV19 to TRBJ2-4, with 9 bases identical to TRBD2. Germline lookup yields CDR1 LNHDA and CDR2 SQIVND (reference sequence). The CDR3 has 18 amino acids. V lost 3 bases, J lost 0 bases, and 9 bases stayed unmatched. The CDR3 coding sequence is TGTGCCAGTAGTATTGGCCGTCTAGCGGGACTAGCCAAAAACATTCAGTACTTC. Amino acid sequence: CASSIGRLAGLAKNIQYF.

The rearrangement uses TRBV12-3 or TRBV12-4 and TRBJ2-1; D remains ambiguous. The germline V and J ends were trimmed by 5 bases and 5 bases, with 10 bases remaining between them. This CDR3 region has 13 residues. CDR3 amino acids: CASSPAPNNEQFF. The CDR3 DNA reads TGTGCCAGCAGTCCAGCCCCTAACAATGAGCAGTTCTTC.

This clonotype was seen just once. This may be a read error: a much more frequent sequence differs by one nucleotide. The chain carries TRBV4-2 and TRBJ2-7; tentatively, D is TRBD1 (5 bases). The CDR3 is made up of 15 amino acids. V was shortened by 0 bases and J by 6 bases, with 15 bases between the two germline ends. CDR1 and CDR2 from the germline V gene are LGHNA and YNFKEQ. The CDR3 protein is CASSQEGTGTCEQYF. CDR3 coding DNA: TGTGCCAGCAGCCAAGAAGGAACAGGTACCTGCGAGCAGTACTTC.

V gene TRBV19 combines with J gene TRBJ2-1; 8 bases are a match to TRBD2. This CDR3 spans 13 amino acids. Germline V lookup: CDR1 LNHDA, CDR2 SQIVND (reference sequence). Unmatched junction bases numbered 3, after V lost 3 bases and J lost 8 bases. The CDR3, as DNA: TGTGCCAGTAGTATTAGCGGGAACGATGAGCAGTTCTTC. Its protein product is CASSISGNDEQFF.

In the case of this clonotype: This may arise from a read error, as a much more abundant clone is one base away. The rearrangement joins TRBV20-1 to TRBJ2-4; D tentatively fits TRBD1 or TRBD2 (6 bases each). Germline assignment: CDR1 DFQATT and CDR2 SNEGSKA (reference sequence). The CDR3 contains 14 residues. The CDR3 loop is CSAGGGTSKSIQYF. The DNA of the CDR3 is TGCAGTGCTGGAGGGGGGACGTCAAAAAGCATTCAGTACTTC.

The CDR3 region is CASSKARTGGFRFSPLHF. DNA for the CDR3: TGTGCCAGCAGCAAAGCCCGGACAGGGGGCTTTAGATTTTCACCCCTCCACTTT. The gene calls are TRBV21-1 and TRBJ1-6; TRBD1, the table's D call, lacks a check against the DNA. TRBV21-1 constitutes a pseudogene. The CDR3 covers 18 residues.

This chain connects TRBV4-2 to TRBJ1-2, with a weak D call TRBD1 (6 bases). Germline lookup yields CDR1 LGHNA and CDR2 YNFKEQ. The CDR3 length is 14 residues. Trimming pared 4 bases from V and 4 bases from J, leaving 13 bases between. The CDR3 protein is CASSRTDGRYGYTF. CDR3 DNA: TGTGCCAGCAGCCGGACAGACGGGCGCTATGGCTACACCTTC.

V is TRBV4-1 and J is TRBJ2-5, with 8 nucleotides matching TRBD2. After removal of 0 bases from V and 1 base from J, the junction contained 10 bases not matched to a gene. The CDR3 runs to 18 residues. Germline assignment: CDR1 MGHRA and CDR2 YSYEKL. CDR3 region: CASSQERAGEIFQETQYF. CDR3 DNA: TGCGCCAGCAGCCAAGAAAGAGCGGGGGAGATCTTCCAAGAGACCCAGTACTTC.

The table lists this clonotype with a few counts. The chain carries TRBV20-1 and TRBJ2-3, with TRBD1 matching over 7 bases. Unmatched junction bases numbered 7, after V lost 2 bases and J lost 2 bases. From germline, CDR1 is DFQATT and CDR2 SNEGSKA (reference sequence). The CDR3 runs 15 residues. CDR3 in DNA: TGCAGTGCTAGAACCCCACAGGGGCTCACAGATACGCAGTATTTT. Its translation is CSARTPQGLTDTQYF.

V is TRBV5-8 and J is TRBJ2-4; tentatively, D is TRBD1 or TRBD2 (7 bases each). The germline V gene has CDR1 SGHTS and CDR2 YDEGEE. V was clipped by 4 bases and J by 0 bases, with 17 bases between them. The CDR3 totals 17 residues. CDR3 sequence reads: CASSQPQGRVAKNIQYF. The CDR3, as DNA: TGTGCCAGCAGCCAACCACAGGGGAGGGTAGCCAAAAACATTCAGTACTTC.

V is TRBV10-2 and J is TRBJ2-1; D gene uncertain. Matching the DNA end better, TRBJ2-7 makes the J call doubtful. CDR3 length: 14 residues. Germline V gives CDR1 WSHSY, CDR2 SAAADI. The CDR3 is CASSLTSLSYEQYF. CDR3 nucleotide sequence: TGCGCCAGCAGTCTGACAAGTCTGTCCTACGAGCAGTACTTC.

This clonotype has just a few counts. The rearrangement links TRBV11-2 to TRBJ1-6; D not certain. The V gene lost 5 bases and the J gene lost 3 bases, with 14 bases spanning the gap. The CDR3 contains 16 residues. Germline CDR1 is SGHAT and CDR2 is FQNNGV. In nucleotides, the CDR3 is TGTGCCAGCAGCGCCACGCCGGGCCTCTATAATTCACCCCTCCACTTT. Translated: CASSATPGLYNSPLHF.

Here the CDR3 DNA reads TGTGCCAGCAGTTTTAGGGCAAAGGGTTTCGGAAAACTGTTTTTT. Amino acids: CASSFRAKGFGKLFF. The chain is built from TRBV27 and TRBJ1-4; no firm D call. The V gene lost 3 bases and the J gene lost 10 bases, with 18 bases spanning the gap. Germline V gene sequence: CDR1 MNHEY, CDR2 SMNVEV (reference sequence). The CDR3 totals 15 residues.